This T cell receptor (beta chain) appears in the sequencing data of a study of blood T cells in healthy people across ages. Notes on the study in general: The study found more naive CD4+ cells and higher diversity in long-lived than aged donors. Not knowing donor CMV status may have confounded expanded clonotype changes. Per million T cells, TCR beta diversity dropped about linearly as age rose.

To note about this clonotype: Antigen specificity is unknown. A much larger clone sits a single nucleotide away, making a read error possible.

Primers used in a second PCR of roughly 6 to 11 cycles were a sample-barcoded 5' primer and a J-beta primer mix. TCRdb re-called the 5' RACE reads with MiXCR, one entry per CDR3 protein. The sample lists 1.5 million to 2 million distinct CDR3 sequences, over 25% occurring once. The total RNA that was extracted per sample amounted to at least 5 micrograms. CDR3 length: 14 residues. V dropped 2 bases and J dropped 2; count of bases not matched to a gene: 4. The germline CDR1 and CDR2 sequences are SGHDT and YYEEEE. This clonotype was sampled from a woman aged 25 to 39 in good health. Source material: blood. V gene TRBV5-6 combines with J gene TRBJ2-7; 7 bases align to TRBD2. The CDR3 sequence is CASSFSTSAYEQYF. The CDR3 DNA is TGTGCCAGCAGCTTCTCCACTAGCGCCTACGAGCAGTACTTC. The full variable domain, rest sourced from reference TRBV5-6 and TRBJ2-7, is DAGVTQSPTHLIKTRGQQVTLRCSPKSGHDTVSWYQQALGQGPQFIFQYYEEEERQRGNFPDRFSGHQFPNYSSELNVNALLLGDSALYLCASSFSTSAYEQYFGPGTRLTVT.